The clone carrying this T cell receptor beta chain appeared a single time. Its antigen is currently unknown. This entry comes from a study of cytomegalovirus exposure and HLA in healthy donors. Study-wide results and limits: Previous analysis showed most TCR beta V segments were productive about 90% or about 30% of the time.

Trimming removed 6 bases from V and 10 bases from J, with 10 bases in between. CDR1 is LNHDA and CDR2 is SQIVND in the germline V gene (reference sequence). The CDR3 loop spans 11 amino acids. The PCR was carried out with 60 Vbeta primers and 13 Jbeta primers. Method: immunoSEQ multiplex PCR; TCRdb's copy keeps in-frame clones and lacks some. The data show 150,000 to 200,000 clones, about four fifths seen once. Sample: PBMCs. This chain links TRBV19 with TRBJ2-1; D possibly corresponds to TRBD2 (5 bases). This receptor was taken from a male donor in good health and CMV-seropositive. Here the CDR3 DNA reads TGTGCCAGTAGAGAGCGGACCGAGCAGTTCTTC. It codes for CASRERTEQFF.